This T cell receptor (beta chain) came from a study of blood T cell repertoires in COVID-19. Overall study: Donors in the United States, Italy and Spain gave samples during acute or convalescent COVID-19.

V gave up 3 bases and J gave up 7 bases, with 14 bases separating them. Germline V CDR1 and CDR2: SGDLS, YYNGEE. There are 15 residues in the CDR3. Some clones are missing from TCRdb's copy, which holds only in-frame ones; the method was immunoSEQ multiplex PCR. Of about 52,000 clones detected, about 79% appear once; the ten largest clones hold 11%. Followed over time, Seattle patients had been enrolled while infection was active. Sequencing input: peripheral blood. This clonotype was obtained from a man at least 80 years old with COVID-19, enrolled during active disease. This sequence joins TRBV9 and TRBJ1-6, with D possibly matching TRBD1 (6 bases). The CDR3 loop is CASSAHRGANSPLHF. In DNA, the CDR3 is TGTGCCAGCAGCGCTCATCGGGGGGCGAATTCACCCCTCCACTTT.